Presented here are 25 T cell receptor beta chains from one specimen sequenced in a study of blood T cell repertoires in COVID-19. This table comes from immunoSEQ multiplex PCR, and its TCRdb copy is limited to in-frame clones, with some not included. The table includes approximately 340,000 clones, just over 90% detected once. The sequencing input was PBMCs or T cells enriched from blood (not recorded which). These receptor sequences come from a middle-aged woman who had been exposed to COVID-19.

The rearrangement links TRBV12-3 or TRBV12-4 to TRBJ1-5; no firm D call. Trimming took 6 bases from V and 6 from J, leaving 9 bases between them. The CDR3 length is 12 residues. CDR3 sequence (DNA): TGTGCCAGCAGGCGAGGAGGTCAGCCCCAGCATTTT. Its protein is CASRRGGQPQHF.

This sequence joins TRBV5-1 and TRBJ1-1; D not certain. The CDR3 is 15 amino acids. Germline CDR1 is SGHRS and CDR2 is YFSETQ. V was clipped by 5 bases and J by 4 bases, with 18 bases between them. The CDR3 nucleotides are TGCGCCAGCAGACCCAAGGGAGCCGGTCCCACTGAAGCTTTCTTT. It specifies CASRPKGAGPTEAFF. The whole variable domain, remainder taken from reference TRBV5-1 and TRBJ1-1, is KAGVTQTPRYLIKTRGQQVTLSCSPISGHRSVSWYQQTPGQGLQFLFEYFSETQRNKGNFPGRFSGRQFSNSRSEMNVSTLELGDSALYLCASRPKGAGPTEAFFGQGTRLTVV.

The chain has TRBV6-2 or TRBV6-3 and TRBJ2-3, with a tentative D call TRBD1 (5 bases). V was clipped by 5 bases and J by 14 bases, with 23 bases between them. Germline CDR1 and CDR2: MNHEY and SVGEGT. There are 14 residues in the CDR3. The CDR3 loop is CASSDPLPGSQWYF. As DNA, the CDR3 is TGTGCCAGCAGTGACCCGTTACCAGGGTCGCAGTGGTATTTT.

This clone has a single count. V and J are TRBV6-2 or TRBV6-3 and TRBJ1-2; the D is unclear. Trimming took off 0 bases at V and 2 bases at J, with 10 bases between the two ends. The CDR3 sequence is 15 residues long. CDR1 and CDR2 from the germline V gene are MNHEY and SVGEGT. CDR3 nucleotide sequence: TGTGCCAGCAGTTACTCGAAGGCGGTGAACTATGGCTACACCTTC. Its protein is CASSYSKAVNYGYTF.

The V and J genes are TRBV19 and TRBJ2-7; 8 bases line up with TRBD2. The J segment lost 3 bases and the V segment lost 3 bases, leaving 1 base of the junction unmatched. Germline V gives CDR1 LNHDA, CDR2 SQIVND (reference sequence). The CDR3 runs to 13 residues. In nucleotides, the CDR3 is TGTGCCAGTAGTATCGGGACTAGCTACGAGCAGTACTTC. Protein sequence: CASSIGTSYEQYF.

V gene TRBV19 combines with J gene TRBJ1-1, with D maybe TRBD1 (5 bases). The CDR3 spans 15 residues. Trimming took 6 bases from V and 1 from J, leaving 15 bases between them. Germline V gives CDR1 LNHDA, CDR2 SQIVND (reference sequence). CDR3 nucleotides: TGTGCCAGTAGGGATCAGGGTTGGGGGAACACTGAAGCTTTCTTT. Amino acid sequence: CASRDQGWGNTEAFF.

The chain combines TRBV5-1 with TRBJ2-2; no reliable D call. This CDR3 region has 14 residues. V gave up 0 bases and J gave up 2 bases, with 5 bases separating them. Looked up from germline, CDR1 is SGHRS and CDR2 is YFSETQ. Here the CDR3 DNA reads TGCGCCAGCAGCTTGGGGAGCAACACCGGGGAGCTGTTTTTT. Protein product: CASSLGSNTGELFF.

The V and J genes are TRBV29-1 and TRBJ1-1; 9 bases agree with TRBD1. Germline lookup yields CDR1 SQVTM and CDR2 ANQGSEA. CDR3 length equals 13 residues. V lost 6 bases and J lost 5; bases outside the gene matches: 7. For the CDR3, the DNA is TGCAGCGTAACCGGGACAGGGTTGACTGAAGCTTTCTTT. It codes for CSVTGTGLTEAFF. The variable domain in full, with the rest retrieved from reference TRBV29-1 and TRBJ1-1, is SAVISQKPSRDICQRGTSLTIQCQVDSQVTMMFWYRQQPGQSLTLIATANQGSEATYESGFVIDKFPISRPNLTFSTLTVSNMSPEDSSIYLCSVTGTGLTEAFFGQGTRLTVV.

The chain couples TRBV2 to TRBJ1-1; the D gene is possibly TRBD1 (5 bases). This CDR3 region has 13 residues. The V end lost 7 bases, the J end lost 0 bases, and 9 bases lay between the germline ends. CDR1 and CDR2 (germline): SNHLY, FYNNEI. CDR3 bases: TGTGCCAGCAACAAGGGGTTGAACACTGAAGCTTTCTTT. Translating it yields CASNKGLNTEAFF. Looking up the rest from reference TRBV2 and TRBJ1-1 gives the full variable domain: EPEVTQTPSHQVTQMGQEVILRCVPISNHLYFYWYRQILGQKVEFLVSFYNNEISEKSEIFDDQFSVERPDGSNFTLKIRSTKLEDSAMYFCASNKGLNTEAFFGQGTRLTVV.

The V and J genes are TRBV5-1 and TRBJ2-7; tentatively, D is TRBD2 (6 bases). V was pared by 4 bases and J by 6 bases, with 17 bases between. Germline V lookup: CDR1 SGHRS, CDR2 YFSETQ. CDR3 length: 14 amino acids. CDR3 protein: CASSPRDSGGEQYF. For the CDR3, the DNA is TGCGCCAGCAGCCCGCGGGACTCCGGCGGCGAGCAGTACTTC.

J is TRBJ1-1 and V is TRBV10-3; D is possibly TRBD1 (5 bases). This CDR3 region has 15 residues. Germline V gene data show CDR1 as ENHRY and CDR2 as SYGVKD. Trimming left V 3 bases short and J 5 bases short, with 16 bases between. The DNA for the CDR3 is TGTGCCATCAGTGATAGTGGCAGGGCAGAAACTGAAGCTTTCTTT. The encoded protein is CAISDSGRAETEAFF.

The chain has TRBV2 and TRBJ1-6, with D perhaps TRBD1 (5 bases). Trimming removed 6 bases at V and 7 bases at J, with 16 bases between. Germline CDR1 SNHLY, CDR2 FYNNEI. This CDR3 is built from 15 residues. Here the CDR3 DNA reads TGTGCCAGCAGCCCGGGGAGGGGAGGGAATTCACCCCTCCACTTT. Protein sequence: CASSPGRGGNSPLHF.

The chain carries TRBV18 and TRBJ1-5, with no clear D. CDR3 length: 13 amino acids. V was trimmed by 3 bases and J by 11 bases, leaving 14 bases between them. Looked up from germline, CDR1 is KGHSH and CDR2 is LQKENI. DNA for the CDR3: TGTGCCAGCTCACCCGGGAGAGGGAGGGCCCAGCATTTT. It translates to CASSPGRGRAQHF.

V usage is TRBV5-1 and J usage is TRBJ2-7; 11 nucleotides agree with TRBD1. Unmatched junction bases numbered 6, after V lost 4 bases and J lost 6 bases. The CDR3 consists of 14 residues. Germline CDR1 reads SGHRS; CDR2 reads YFSETQ. This CDR3 is CASSPWTGGGEQYF. DNA of the CDR3: TGCGCCAGCAGCCCCTGGACAGGGGGCGGCGAGCAGTACTTC.

This clone was counted a single time. V gene TRBV1 combines with J gene TRBJ1-5. TRBV1 corresponds to a pseudogene. The CDR3 runs 20 residues. The CDR3 sequence is CTSSQDGRPRGPPSNQPQHF. In DNA form, the CDR3 reads TGCACCAGCAGCCAAGATGGGAGGCCCCGTGGGCCCCCTAGCAATCAGCCCCAGCATTTT.

The chain joins TRBV30 to TRBJ1-3, with a possible D match to TRBD1 (5 bases). The CDR3 sequence is 14 residues long. The germline V gene encodes CDR1 GTSNPN and CDR2 SVGIG (reference sequence). V gave up 2 bases and J gave up 4 bases, with 12 bases separating them. This CDR3 reads CAWSRKGKGNTIYF. The CDR3 nucleotides read TGTGCCTGGAGTCGGAAGGGGAAAGGAAACACCATATATTTT.

The chain joins TRBV3-1 (or the pseudogene TRBV3-2) to TRBJ1-3; D is unclear. The germline V gene has CDR1 LGHDT and CDR2 YNNKEL (reference sequence). V dropped 6 bases and J dropped 0 bases, with 15 bases sitting between them. The CDR3 loop spans 16 amino acids. The CDR3 DNA reads TGTGCCAGCAGGAGCGCGGAGGGAGGCTCTGGAAACACCATATATTTT. It encodes CASRSAEGGSGNTIYF.

The rearrangement uses TRBV30 and TRBJ1-3; 7 nucleotides align to TRBD1. Germline values: CDR1 GTSNPN, CDR2 SVGIG (reference sequence). The CDR3 length is 14 residues. J lost 4 bases, V lost 2 bases, and 5 bases had no gene match. The CDR3: CAWSSDRAGNTIYF. Here the CDR3 DNA reads TGTGCCTGGAGTTCAGACAGGGCGGGAAACACCATATATTTT. The full variable domain, in which reference TRBV30 and TRBJ1-3 provide the parts outside the CDR3, is SQTIHQWPATLVQPVGSPLSLECTVEGTSNPNLYWYRQAAGRGLQLLFYSVGIGQISSEVPQNLSASRPQDRQFILSSKKLLLSDSGFYLCAWSSDRAGNTIYFGEGSWLTVV.

The chain recombines TRBV4-3 with TRBJ2-7; perhaps TRBD1 as D (6 bases). Between the trimmed V and J ends, which lost 0 bases and 6 bases, there was a span of 12 bases. Germline V gene data show CDR1 as LGHNA and CDR2 as YSLEER. The CDR3 is 14 residues long. The CDR3 sequence is CASSQDNQGREQYF. The CDR3 bases are TGCGCCAGCAGCCAAGATAATCAGGGGCGCGAGCAGTACTTC.

V is TRBV9 and J is TRBJ1-2, with D tentatively TRBD1 (5 bases). Trimming removed 3 bases at V and 7 bases at J, with 16 bases between. Germline loops: CDR1 SGDLS, CDR2 YYNGEE. The CDR3 loop spans 14 amino acids. The CDR3 reads CASSGGLIEGGYTF. CDR3 nucleotide sequence: TGTGCCAGCAGCGGGGGACTCATTGAGGGTGGCTACACCTTC.

The chain carries TRBV24-1 and TRBJ1-6; D remains ambiguous. From germline, CDR1 is KGHDR and CDR2 SFDVKD. Trimming removed 4 bases at V and 9 bases at J, with 9 bases between. CDR3 length equals 13 residues. CDR3 sequence reads: CATSEAPGSPLHF. The CDR3 DNA reads as TGTGCCACCAGTGAGGCCCCAGGTTCACCCCTCCACTTT.

This clone has ten or more counts. The chain links TRBV10-2 to TRBJ1-5, with 9 nucleotides matching TRBD1. Germline-derived CDR1 and CDR2 are WSHSY and SAAADI. The J segment lost 3 bases and the V segment lost 4 bases, leaving 13 bases of the junction unmatched. There are 18 residues in the CDR3. CDR3 residues: CASSVRGGQGAFNQPQHF. In DNA, the CDR3 is TGCGCCAGCAGTGTAAGGGGGGGACAGGGTGCTTTCAATCAGCCCCAGCATTTT.

This chain connects TRBV3-1 (or the pseudogene TRBV3-2) to TRBJ1-4, with 8 bases identical to TRBD1. From germline, CDR1 is LGHDT and CDR2 YNNKEL (reference sequence). The CDR3 extends over 18 amino acids. Germline trimming cut 5 bases from V and 0 bases from J; bases unmatched to any gene: 11. CDR3 bases: TGTGCCAGCAGCGGGACAGGTCAGCGACGATCAACTAATGAAAAACTGTTTTTT. Protein sequence: CASSGTGQRRSTNEKLFF.

A single count supports this clone. The rearrangement uses TRBV24-1 and TRBJ1-5; D remains ambiguous. This CDR3 comprises 13 residues. In germline, CDR1 is KGHDR, CDR2 SFDVKD. V was cut by 4 bases and J by 4 bases, with 7 bases left in between. As DNA, the CDR3 is TGTGCCACCAGTGAGGGAGGTAATCAGCCCCAGCATTTT. Its translation is CATSEGGNQPQHF.

The genes are TRBV4-1 and TRBJ2-1; TRBD2 might be the D (7 bases). Trimming removed 0 bases from V and 3 bases from J, with 15 bases in between. Germline loops: CDR1 MGHRA, CDR2 YSYEKL. The CDR3 extends over 17 amino acids. The CDR3 region is CASSQDLAGAIYNEQFF. In DNA form, the CDR3 reads TGCGCCAGCAGCCAAGATTTGGCGGGGGCGATCTACAATGAGCAGTTCTTC.